Below are 30 T cell receptor beta chains sequenced from a single sample in a study of Graves' ophthalmopathy and Graves' hyperthyroidism. CDR3 regions of TCR beta were amplified from RNA transcripts. RT-PCR in the first round used HTBI primers; a second-round multiplex PCR followed. TCRdb ran MiXCR on the multiplex PCR reads and lists one entry per CDR3 protein. Of around 660,000 distinct CDR3 sequences in the sample, roughly 41% are singletons; the top ten hold 2.5% to 3.5%. The sequencing sample was made of peripheral blood. All receptors derive from an adult man with Graves' ophthalmopathy.

Comment on this clonotype: Being one base from a much bigger clone, this may be a read error. The V and J genes are TRBV20-1 and TRBJ1-1, with a possible D match to TRBD1 (5 bases). CDR1 is DFQATT, CDR2 SNEGSKA, per germline (reference sequence). The V end was cut by 2 bases, the J end by 8 bases, with 21 bases between. This CDR3 contains 15 residues. CDR3 residues: CSARRGDGGAPEAFF. The CDR3 nucleotides are TGCAGTGCTAGACGAGGGGATGGGGGAGCACCCGAAGCTTTCTTT.

This clonotype was recorded a few times. V is TRBV6-2 or TRBV6-3 and J is TRBJ1-5; 7 bases are shared with TRBD1. Unmatched junction bases numbered 7, after V lost 4 bases and J lost 4 bases. Germline V gene sequence: CDR1 MNHEY, CDR2 SVGEGT. The CDR3 covers 15 residues. The CDR3 spells CASSLTGEKNQPQHF. CDR3 DNA sequence: TGTGCCAGCAGTTTAACAGGGGAGAAAAATCAGCCCCAGCATTTT.

This clonotype was recorded many times. The chain has TRBV6-6 and TRBJ1-2; D call uncertain. CDR1 and CDR2 (germline): MNHNY, SVGAGI (reference sequence). The ends were cut back, 2 bases at V and 6 bases at J, with 7 bases in the middle. The CDR3 sequence is 12 residues long. The CDR3 nucleotides are TGTGCCAGCAGTTACGGGAGCCATGGCTACACCTTC. This translates into CASSYGSHGYTF.

The rearrangement uses TRBV20-1 and TRBJ1-2, with TRBD1 as a possible D gene (6 bases). Germline CDR1 is DFQATT and CDR2 is SNEGSKA (reference sequence). Trimming pared 3 bases from V and 6 bases from J, leaving 11 bases between. This CDR3 is built from 12 residues. CDR3 loop: CSASEAGDGYTF. The CDR3 region has the DNA TGCAGTGCTAGTGAGGCAGGGGATGGCTACACCTTC.

Remarks on this clonotype: This sequence may be a read error, since a much larger clone differs from it by one base. The genes are TRBV5-1 and TRBJ2-5, with 9 bases identical to TRBD1. This CDR3 spans 15 amino acids. Trimming took 7 bases from V and 4 from J; bases not matched to a gene: 11. Germline lookup yields CDR1 SGHRS and CDR2 YFSETQ. The CDR3 loop is CASGSGTGISETQYF. CDR3 bases: TGCGCCAGCGGCTCCGGGACAGGGATTTCAGAGACCCAGTACTTC.

Only a few counts were recorded for this clonotype. The CDR3 region is CASSYSRGRLETQYF. DNA for the CDR3: TGTGCCAGCAGTTACTCTAGGGGGAGACTAGAGACCCAGTACTTC. The rearrangement links TRBV6-5 to TRBJ2-5, with a tentative D call TRBD1 (6 bases). Trimming shortened V by 0 bases and J by 4 bases, and 12 bases separated the two germline ends. The CDR3 consists of 15 residues. CDR1 and CDR2 (germline): MNHEY, SVGAGI.

This clonotype turned up a few times. The V and J genes are TRBV5-8 and TRBJ2-2, with a possible D match to TRBD2 (5 bases). The CDR3 consists of 13 residues. Trimming shortened V by 2 bases and J by 6 bases, and 8 bases separated the two germline ends. The germline V gene encodes CDR1 SGHTS and CDR2 YDEGEE. The chain's CDR3 is CASSFLRAGELFF. The CDR3 DNA sequence: TGTGCCAGCAGCTTTTTGAGGGCCGGGGAGCTGTTTTTT.

A note on this clonotype: This may be a read error, as it is one base from a much larger clone. V usage is TRBV10-3 and J usage is TRBJ2-7; no clear D. This CDR3 has 13 residues. The V gene lost 5 bases and the J gene lost 6 bases, with 14 bases spanning the gap. From germline, CDR1 is ENHRY and CDR2 SYGVKD. The CDR3 DNA follows: TGTGCCATCAGTCTAGATGGTCCTCGCGAGCAGTACTTC. Amino acids: CAISLDGPREQYF.

The V gene is TRBV10-3, the J gene TRBJ1-4, with D perhaps matching TRBD1 (5 bases). This CDR3 is built from 13 residues. The V gene's germline CDR1 is ENHRY and CDR2 SYGVKD. Between the trimmed V and J ends, which lost 10 bases and 7 bases, there was a span of 16 bases. The CDR3 is CASITSGGEKLFF. CDR3 coding DNA: TGTGCCAGCATCACATCGGGGGGTGAAAAACTGTTTTTT.

The table lists this clonotype with many counts. The chain uses TRBV7-2 and TRBJ1-2; D may be TRBD1 (6 bases). CDR3 length equals 16 residues. CDR1 is SGHTA, CDR2 FQGNSA, per germline. V lost 1 base to trimming and J lost 3 bases, with 15 bases between them. This CDR3 is CASSLVGSTGYYGYTF. In DNA, the CDR3 is TGTGCCAGCAGCTTAGTGGGGTCCACAGGGTACTATGGCTACACCTTC.

This clonotype appeared a few times. V is TRBV27 and J is TRBJ1-4; 10 nucleotides line up with TRBD1. Germline-derived CDR1 and CDR2 are MNHEY and SMNVEV (reference sequence). J was trimmed by 8 bases and V by 8 bases; bases with no gene match: 5. The CDR3 sequence is 13 residues long. The CDR3 region is CASARDRGEKLFF. The CDR3 DNA follows: TGTGCCAGCGCTCGGGACAGGGGCGAAAAACTGTTTTTT.

J is TRBJ2-7 and V is TRBV5-1, with D possibly being TRBD1 (8 bases). V was clipped by 3 bases and J by 4 bases, with 17 bases between them. The CDR3 loop spans 15 amino acids. Germline V gene sequence: CDR1 SGHRS, CDR2 YFSETQ. CDR3 in DNA: TGCGCCAGCAGCTCTACAGGGGGGGAGGCGTACGAGCAGTACTTC. Protein: CASSSTGGEAYEQYF.

This clonotype was recorded at least ten times. The J gene is TRBJ1-2, the V gene TRBV6-5; 9 bases align to TRBD1. The germline gives CDR1 MNHEY, CDR2 SVGAGI. CDR3 length: 14 amino acids. V was pared by 6 bases and J by 1 base, with 3 bases of the junction left unmatched. The CDR3 sequence: CASRRDRDNYGYTF. The CDR3 DNA is TGTGCCAGCAGGAGGGACAGGGATAACTATGGCTACACCTTC.

A few counts support this clonotype. In DNA form, the CDR3 reads TGTGCCAGCAGTTTATGGTCCGGGGGCTATGGCTACACCTTC. Protein sequence: CASSLWSGGYGYTF. The chain recombines TRBV12-3 or TRBV12-4 with TRBJ1-2; tentative D call: TRBD1 (5 bases). V was cut by 2 bases and J by 4 bases, with 11 bases left in between. This CDR3 region has 14 residues.

The chain has TRBV25-1 and TRBJ1-2; 7 nucleotides agree with TRBD1. The CDR3 extends over 13 amino acids. Per the germline V gene, CDR1 is MGHDK and CDR2 is SYGVNS. With 6 bases clipped from V and 8 bases from J, the junction kept 9 bases outside the gene matches. CDR3 loop: CASSVVKGGGYTF. The CDR3 nucleotides are TGTGCCAGCAGCGTTGTCAAAGGGGGCGGCTACACCTTC.

The J gene is TRBJ2-2, the V gene TRBV20-1; the D is unclear. This CDR3 has 12 amino acids. Between the trimmed V and J ends, which lost 2 bases and 6 bases, there was a span of 7 bases. CDR1 is DFQATT, CDR2 SNEGSKA, per germline (reference sequence). The CDR3 DNA reads as TGCAGTGCTAGACCCACCGCCGGGGAGCTGTTTTTT. This sequence encodes CSARPTAGELFF.

Notes on this clonotype: Compared with germline, one end of the junction differs, possibly owing to a read error. The chain joins TRBV29-1 to TRBJ1-3; no definite D call. The germline V gene has CDR1 SQVTM and CDR2 ANQGSEA. The CDR3 runs 12 residues. The CDR3 loop reads CSVAGRLNTVYF. CDR3 sequence (DNA): TGCAGCGTTGCTGGTCGGTTGAACACCGTATATTTT.

This clonotype was detected only once. Likely a read error: the CDR3 ends without its conserved phenylalanine or tryptophan. J is TRBJ2-7 and V is TRBV4-3; D is unresolved. Germline CDR1 is LGHNA and CDR2 is YSLEER. The CDR3 length is 13 residues. The V gene lost 0 bases and the J gene lost 3 bases, with 6 bases spanning the gap. The CDR3 DNA is TGCGCCAGCAGCCAAGAGTCAGGCTACGAGCAGTACTCC. Protein sequence: CASSQESGYEQYS.

This clonotype was seen just once. Given a much more abundant clone one base away, this may be a read error. J is TRBJ1-5 and V is TRBV5-6; TRBD1 matches at 11 bases. The J segment lost 6 bases and the V segment lost 6 bases, leaving 8 bases of the junction unmatched. The length of the CDR3 is 15 residues. The germline V gene encodes CDR1 SGHDT and CDR2 YYEEEE. The CDR3 bases are TGTGCCAGCAACTCGGACAGGGGGCTTAGTCAGCCCCAGCATTTT. Translated, it gives CASNSDRGLSQPQHF.

This chain connects TRBV2 to TRBJ1-4, with D unclear. The V and J ends lost 7 bases and 8 bases respectively, with 17 bases between them. The germline V gene has CDR1 SNHLY and CDR2 FYNNEI. This CDR3 is built from 14 residues. In DNA, the CDR3 is TGTGCCAGCATTGCAGGATTTATCGGGGAAAAACTGTTTTTT. Translated, it gives CASIAGFIGEKLFF.

This clonotype appeared many times. J is TRBJ1-1 and V is TRBV25-1; 9 bases match TRBD1. The CDR3 contains 14 residues. Germline CDR1 is MGHDK and CDR2 is SYGVNS. J gave up 4 bases and V 5 bases, and 5 bases lay outside the gene matches. In DNA form, the CDR3 reads TGTGCCAGCAGTCTGACAGGGGGTCGCACTGAAGCTTTCTTT. Its protein is CASSLTGGRTEAFF.

As concerns this clonotype: A much larger clone lies a single base off, so this may be a read error. This chain joins TRBV20-1 and TRBJ1-1, with D possibly matching TRBD1 (5 bases). The V gene's germline CDR1 is DFQATT and CDR2 SNEGSKA (reference sequence). V lost 5 bases and J lost 1, with 11 bases in between. There are 13 residues in the CDR3. The CDR3 is CSAGTQANTEAFF. The CDR3 bases are TGCAGTGCTGGAACACAGGCGAACACTGAAGCTTTCTTT.

Comments on this clonotype: With a much larger clone just one base away, this may be a read error. The chain is built from TRBV19 and TRBJ2-5, with D tentatively TRBD1 (6 bases). CDR1 LNHDA and CDR2 SQIVND come from the germline V gene (reference sequence). This CDR3 spans 16 amino acids. CDR3 nucleotide sequence: TGTGCCAGTAGTATGCCACCGGGACATATACAAGAGGCCCAGTACTTC. Encoded protein: CASSMPPGHIQEAQYF.

Note on this clonotype: No conserved phenylalanine or tryptophan ends this CDR3, so it is likely a read error. The chain employs TRBV6-6 and TRBJ2-6; 11 bases fit TRBD1. The CDR3 is 18 residues long. The germline V gene has CDR1 MNHNY and CDR2 SVGAGI (reference sequence). The CDR3 DNA is TGCGCCAGCAGAATTACCGGGACAGGGGGCTCTGGGGCCAACGTCCTGACTCCA. Translated: CASRITGTGGSGANVLTP.

This clonotype was observed a few times. The rearrangement links TRBV12-3 or TRBV12-4 to TRBJ2-5; D not resolved. Trimming cost V 6 bases and J 9 bases, with 2 bases left between them. The CDR3 is 8 residues long. CDR3 amino acids: CASRAQYF. As DNA, the CDR3 is TGTGCCAGCAGGGCCCAGTACTTC.

This clonotype was counted many times. The chain recombines TRBV5-6 with TRBJ1-2, with D perhaps TRBD1 (5 bases). Germline CDR1 and CDR2: SGHDT and YYEEEE. The CDR3 is 12 residues long. The V and J ends lost 4 bases and 8 bases respectively, with 12 bases between them. The CDR3 region has the DNA TGTGCCAGCAGCAGGGGCCAAGCGGGCTACACCTTC. This sequence encodes CASSRGQAGYTF.

The chain carries TRBV7-6 and TRBJ2-7; 10 bases agree with TRBD1. The CDR3 is 15 residues long. V gave up 5 bases and J gave up 0 bases; unmatched junction bases: 4. CDR1 and CDR2 from the germline V gene are SGHVS and FNYEAQ. The CDR3 coding sequence is TGTGCCAGCAGCGGCTGGGACAGGGGCTCCTACGAGCAGTACTTC. Translated, it gives CASSGWDRGSYEQYF.

The V and J genes are TRBV12-3 or TRBV12-4 and TRBJ2-5; D is perhaps TRBD2 (5 bases). V lost 6 bases and J 7 bases, leaving 6 bases between the germline ends. CDR3 size: 10 residues. CDR3 amino acids: CASRLGTQYF. The DNA for the CDR3 is TGTGCCAGCAGACTAGGGACCCAGTACTTC.

With respect to this clonotype: Possible read error: a much larger clone is one base away. The V gene is TRBV2, the J gene TRBJ1-2; no definite D call. The CDR3 has 15 residues. Deletions cut 4 bases from V and 5 bases from J, with 17 bases between. Germline V lookup: CDR1 SNHLY, CDR2 FYNNEI. For the CDR3, the DNA is TGTGCCAGCAGTGGTAGTATTCAAGAATCGTATGGCTACACCTTC. Protein sequence: CASSGSIQESYGYTF.

This clonotype has at least ten counts. The gene calls are TRBV4-3 and TRBJ1-2, with 8 bases lining up with TRBD1. The junction had 6 bases not matched to a gene; V was cut back by 0 bases and J by 6 bases. This CDR3 is built from 15 residues. The germline V gene encodes CDR1 LGHNA and CDR2 YSLEER. The CDR3 here is CASSQDSGGADGYTF. The CDR3 nucleotides read TGCGCCAGCAGCCAAGATTCAGGGGGCGCTGATGGCTACACCTTC.